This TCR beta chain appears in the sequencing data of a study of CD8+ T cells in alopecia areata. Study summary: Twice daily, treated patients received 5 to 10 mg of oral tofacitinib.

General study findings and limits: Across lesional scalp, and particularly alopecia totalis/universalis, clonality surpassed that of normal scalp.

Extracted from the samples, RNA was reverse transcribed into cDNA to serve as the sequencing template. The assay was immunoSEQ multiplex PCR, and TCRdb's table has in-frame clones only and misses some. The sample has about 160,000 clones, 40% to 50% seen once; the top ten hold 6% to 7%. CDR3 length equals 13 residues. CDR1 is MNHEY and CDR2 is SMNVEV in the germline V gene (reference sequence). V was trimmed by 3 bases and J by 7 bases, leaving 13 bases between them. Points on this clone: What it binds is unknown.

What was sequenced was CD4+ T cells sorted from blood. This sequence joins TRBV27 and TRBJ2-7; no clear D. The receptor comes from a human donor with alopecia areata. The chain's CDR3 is CASSFLPHQEQYF. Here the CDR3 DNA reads TGTGCCAGCAGTTTTCTGCCTCACCAGGAGCAGTACTTC.